This T cell receptor beta chain was profiled in a study of T cell responses to AZD1222 COVID-19 vaccine. Study results and caveats: Elevations in Spike-specific TCR breadth and depth followed administration of two AZD1222 doses. Only a handful of people who got AZD1222 tested seropositive at baseline. Spike as a whole was targeted by vaccine-associated CD4 TCRs, dominant at 160-218 and 743-854.

In regard to this clone: What it binds is not known.

Trimming at V came to 4 bases and at J to 4 bases, leaving 9 bases not matched to a gene. CDR3 length equals 16 residues. The germline V gene has CDR1 SEHNR and CDR2 FQNEAQ (reference sequence). This table comes from immunoSEQ multiplex PCR, and its TCRdb copy is limited to in-frame clones, with some not included. The sample yields under 150,000 clones, about 90% seen once. The TCR sequence derives from an adult in good health. The rearrangement uses TRBV7-9 and TRBJ2-1, with TRBD2 matching over 8 bases. This specimen consisted of peripheral blood, obtained on day 0 of AZD1222 vaccination. The CDR3 loop is CASSSVGSGKYNEQFF. In DNA form, the CDR3 reads TGTGCCAGCAGCTCGGTGGGTAGCGGGAAATACAATGAGCAGTTCTTC.